This entry lists 30 T cell receptor beta chains sequenced from one sample in a study of blood T cell repertoires in COVID-19 (dated by TCRdb to about 2020). Library prep was done by the immunoSEQ multiplex PCR assay. The table comes from immuneACCESS by way of TCRdb, which keeps in-frame sequences with V and J called. Part of the clones is missing from these tables; in studies checked, under half for an unresolved V gene and the rest for unknown reasons. The sample yields under 300,000 clones; 82% were counted once. The ten largest account for roughly 3.3% of the sample. Source material: peripheral blood. The source of these receptors is a woman younger than 30 with acute or convalescent COVID-19.

This clone was detected only once. The V gene is TRBV19, the J gene TRBJ2-7; 7 bases are a match to TRBD2. After removal of 6 bases from V and 1 base from J, the junction contained 0 bases not matched to a gene. The germline gives CDR1 LNHDA, CDR2 SQIVND (reference sequence). The length of the CDR3 is 12 residues. CDR3 sequence reads: CASRGGSYEQYF. The CDR3 coding sequence is TGTGCCAGTAGGGGGGGGTCCTACGAGCAGTACTTC.

CDR3 bases: TGTGCCACCAGCAGAGATCCCCCCGCGCAAGAGACCCAGTACTTC. Its protein product is CATSRDPPAQETQYF. V gene TRBV15 combines with J gene TRBJ2-5; D is unresolved. The CDR3 has 15 amino acids. Trimming took off 0 bases at V and 2 bases at J, with 10 bases between the two ends. Germline-derived CDR1 and CDR2 are LNHNV and YYDKDF (reference sequence).

This clone appeared once. The V and J genes are TRBV7-2 and TRBJ2-3; TRBD2 matches at 9 bases. The germline CDR1 and CDR2 sequences are SGHTA and FQGNSA. V lost 5 bases and J lost 4; bases outside the gene matches: 10. The CDR3 has 16 residues. DNA for the CDR3: TGTGCCAGCAGCCCAGATAGCGGGAGTGGGGCAGATACGCAGTATTTT. Protein sequence: CASSPDSGSGADTQYF. Full variable domain (missing parts from reference TRBV7-2 and TRBJ2-3): GAGVSQSPSNKVTEKGKDVELRCDPISGHTALYWYRQSLGQGLEFLIYFQGNSAPDKSGLPSDRFSAERTGGSVSTLTIQRTQQEDSAVYLCASSPDSGSGADTQYFGPGTRLTVL.

This chain links TRBV6-6 with TRBJ1-2, with D possibly matching TRBD1 (5 bases). Trimming cost V 0 bases and J 6 bases, with 8 bases left between them. The CDR3 spans 13 residues. CDR1 MNHNY and CDR2 SVGAGI come from the germline V gene (reference sequence). CDR3 sequence: CASSYSTGDGYTF. The CDR3 bases are TGTGCCAGCAGTTACTCGACGGGGGATGGCTACACCTTC.

This rearrangement joins TRBV7-8 to TRBJ2-7, with 9 positions matching TRBD1. With V trimmed by 0 bases and J by 3 bases, 3 bases remained unmatched. The CDR3 has 15 amino acids. The germline CDR1 and CDR2 sequences are SGHVS and FQNEAQ. CDR3 sequence: CASSLAGQGNYEQYF. As DNA, the CDR3 is TGTGCCAGCAGCTTAGCGGGACAGGGAAACTACGAGCAGTACTTC.

For this clone: The junction differs from germline at one of its ends, possibly a read error. The chain employs TRBV24-1 and TRBJ2-3, with 9 bases aligning to TRBD1. Germline values: CDR1 KGHDR, CDR2 SFDVKD. This CDR3 comprises 15 residues. This CDR3 reads CATSDPRGTGKTQYF. CDR3 DNA sequence: TGTGCCACAAGTGATCCCCGAGGGACAGGGAAAACGCAGTATTTT.

This chain links TRBV30 with TRBJ2-1, with 8 bases identical to TRBD2. Losses at the gene ends were 2 bases for V and 10 bases for J; bases not matched to a gene: 7. Germline CDR1 reads GTSNPN; CDR2 reads SVGIG (reference sequence). The CDR3 has 13 amino acids. Here the CDR3 DNA reads TGTGCCTGGAGTAAATCCGGACTAGCCGAGCAGTTCTTC. It is translated as CAWSKSGLAEQFF. Full variable domain (missing parts from reference TRBV30 and TRBJ2-1): SQTIHQWPATLVQPVGSPLSLECTVEGTSNPNLYWYRQAAGRGLQLLFYSVGIGQISSEVPQNLSASRPQDRQFILSSKKLLLSDSGFYLCAWSKSGLAEQFFGPGTRLTVL.

The V and J genes are TRBV5-1 and TRBJ2-1, with 9 bases that match TRBD2. From germline, CDR1 is SGHRS and CDR2 YFSETQ. V gave up 1 base and J gave up 4 bases; unmatched junction bases: 9. There are 17 residues in the CDR3. CDR3 nucleotides: TGCGCCAGCAGCTTGACGCGACTAGCGGCCGGATACAATGAGCAGTTCTTC. Amino acid sequence: CASSLTRLAAGYNEQFF.

This clone was counted a single time. The CDR3 DNA follows: TGTGCCAGCAGCCCAAAGTCCGGGAGTGCCGGGGAGCTGTTTTTT. Translating gives CASSPKSGSAGELFF. V is TRBV7-9 and J is TRBJ2-2; a possible D gene is TRBD2 (6 bases). Germline-derived CDR1 and CDR2 are SEHNR and FQNEAQ (reference sequence). The CDR3 runs 15 residues. Trimming pared 5 bases from V and 6 bases from J, leaving 16 bases between.

The rearrangement uses TRBV30 and TRBJ2-1; the match to TRBD1 covers 7 bases. The junction had 4 bases not matched to a gene; V was cut back by 2 bases and J by 0 bases. CDR3 length: 15 residues. CDR1 is GTSNPN and CDR2 is SVGIG in the germline V gene (reference sequence). The CDR3 protein is CAWSPDRSSYNEQFF. Here the CDR3 DNA reads TGTGCCTGGAGTCCGGACAGGAGCTCCTACAATGAGCAGTTCTTC.

For this clone: An end of the junction does not agree with germline; a read error may underlie this. The gene calls are TRBV11-3 and TRBJ1-2, with 8 bases matching TRBD1. The CDR3 spans 12 residues. Germline V gene data show CDR1 as SGHNT and CDR2 as YENEEA. The CDR3 nucleotides are TGTGCCAGCAGCTACAGGGGGTATGACTACACCTTC. Its translation is CASSYRGYDYTF.

This sequence joins TRBV11-3 and TRBJ2-1; possible D gene TRBD2, 6 bases. Per the germline V gene, CDR1 is SGHNT and CDR2 is YENEEA. CDR3 length: 18 amino acids. The ends were cut back, 4 bases at V and 2 bases at J, with 21 bases in the middle. CDR3 coding DNA: TGTGCCAGCAGCTCCGAGCAGGGCGGGACGCAGGCCTACAATGAGCAGTTCTTC. Translated: CASSSEQGGTQAYNEQFF.

V and J are TRBV6-2 or TRBV6-3 and TRBJ2-5, with 8 bases that match TRBD2. CDR1 is MNHEY, CDR2 SVGEGT, per germline. The ends lost 2 bases at V and 4 bases at J; junction bases unmatched: 12. This CDR3 spans 17 amino acids. CDR3 nucleotide sequence: TGTGCCAGCAGTTACGCATTGGGAAGCGGGAGAGGAGAGACCCAGTACTTC. Translating gives CASSYALGSGRGETQYF.

This sequence joins TRBV10-1 and TRBJ2-7, with 7 bases fitting TRBD2. The germline CDR1 and CDR2 sequences are WNHNN and SYGVQD (reference sequence). V dropped 2 bases and J dropped 2; count of bases not matched to a gene: 3. The CDR3 runs 14 residues. CDR3 DNA sequence: TGCGCCAGCAGTGAGGGGGGGGAGACCTACGAGCAGTACTTC. This codes for CASSEGGETYEQYF.

V usage is TRBV7-2 and J usage is TRBJ1-1; 8 nucleotides align to TRBD1. The CDR3 sequence is 15 residues long. J lost 2 bases, V lost 8 bases, and 10 bases had no gene match. Germline-derived CDR1 and CDR2 are SGHTA and FQGNSA. Here the CDR3 DNA reads TGTGCCAGCCCAGTCCAGGGGGCGGGTAACACTGAAGCTTTCTTT. As protein: CASPVQGAGNTEAFF.

The CDR3 is CASSHKRASGSVETQYF. The CDR3 coding sequence is TGTGCCAGCAGCCACAAGCGGGCTAGCGGGAGTGTGGAGACCCAGTACTTC. The chain has TRBV5-4 and TRBJ2-5; 10 bases align to TRBD2. Per the germline V gene, CDR1 is SGHNT and CDR2 is YYREEE (reference sequence). The trim removed 4 bases at V and 5 bases at J, leaving 14 bases unmatched. The CDR3 has 17 amino acids.

The chain couples TRBV29-1 to TRBJ2-1; 10 nucleotides align to TRBD2. Germline values: CDR1 SQVTM, CDR2 ANQGSEA. J lost 2 bases, V lost 6 bases, and 7 bases had no gene match. This CDR3 contains 15 residues. CDR3 region: CSVIVSGRAYNEQFF. The CDR3 DNA reads as TGCAGCGTAATAGTGAGCGGGAGGGCCTACAATGAGCAGTTCTTC.

The chain is built from TRBV28 and TRBJ1-2, with 7 positions matching TRBD1. J lost 4 bases, V lost 5 bases, and 10 bases had no gene match. The germline V gene encodes CDR1 MDHEN and CDR2 SYDVKM. The CDR3 contains 15 residues. CDR3 bases: TGTGCCAGCAGTACCCCTGGACAGGTCGGCTATGGCTACACCTTC. It codes for CASSTPGQVGYGYTF.

The genes are TRBV19 and TRBJ2-1, with 8 bases identical to TRBD2. CDR1 is LNHDA, CDR2 SQIVND, per germline (reference sequence). V dropped 0 bases and J dropped 5; count of bases not matched to a gene: 3. The CDR3 extends over 15 amino acids. The CDR3 spells CASSIDGLADNEQFF. Written as DNA, the CDR3 is TGTGCCAGTAGTATAGACGGACTAGCCGACAATGAGCAGTTCTTC.

V and J are TRBV14 and TRBJ2-5; 7 positions match TRBD2. CDR1 is SGHDN and CDR2 is FVKESK in the germline V gene. V was pared by 2 bases and J by 4 bases, with 10 bases of the junction left unmatched. The CDR3 extends over 16 amino acids. CDR3 nucleotides: TGTGCCAGCAGCCAAATCGTCCCCTGGGGGGGAGAGACCCAGTACTTC. This sequence encodes CASSQIVPWGGETQYF.

This chain connects TRBV11-3 to TRBJ2-5; D ambiguous. This CDR3 region has 13 residues. CDR1 is SGHNT and CDR2 is YENEEA in the germline V gene. V shed 0 bases and J shed 7 bases, with 9 bases lying between them. The DNA of the CDR3 is TGTGCCAGCAGCTTAGATCCGGGTGGGACCCAGTACTTC. It translates to CASSLDPGGTQYF.

This chain connects TRBV2 to TRBJ2-7; the match to TRBD1 covers 7 bases. Germline values: CDR1 SNHLY, CDR2 FYNNEI. The CDR3 loop spans 13 amino acids. With 11 bases clipped from V and 2 bases from J, the junction kept 9 bases outside the gene matches. The CDR3 is CAATGFLAYEQYF. CDR3 DNA: TGTGCCGCGACAGGGTTCTTGGCCTACGAGCAGTACTTC. Complete variable domain (other parts from reference TRBV2 and TRBJ2-7): EPEVTQTPSHQVTQMGQEVILRCVPISNHLYFYWYRQILGQKVEFLVSFYNNEISEKSEIFDDQFSVERPDGSNFTLKIRSTKLEDSAMYFCAATGFLAYEQYFGPGTRLTVT.

This chain uses TRBV6-5 with TRBJ2-7; the D gene is possibly TRBD1 (7 bases). CDR1 and CDR2 (germline): MNHEY, SVGAGI. V lost 6 bases, J lost 2 bases, and 11 bases lay in between. The CDR3 sequence is 13 residues long. The CDR3, as DNA: TGTGCCAGCAGCGCGGGACAGACCTACGAGCAGTACTTC. This codes for CASSAGQTYEQYF.

The chain uses TRBV6-6 and TRBJ2-7; 8 positions match TRBD1. The V gene's germline CDR1 is MNHNY and CDR2 SVGAGI (reference sequence). V was clipped by 7 bases and J by 3 bases; unmatched bases: 11. CDR3 length equals 15 residues. The CDR3 is CASNSGQGVYYEQYF. The DNA for the CDR3 is TGTGCCAGCAATTCTGGACAGGGCGTCTACTACGAGCAGTACTTC.

The CDR3 sequence is CASSIFLTYEQYF. The DNA for the CDR3 is TGTGCCAGTAGTATATTTTTAACCTACGAGCAGTACTTC. This chain joins TRBV19 and TRBJ2-7, with D hard to call. The germline CDR1 and CDR2 sequences are LNHDA and SQIVND (reference sequence). This CDR3 is built from 13 residues. V lost 2 bases and J 2 bases, leaving 7 bases between the germline ends.

The rearrangement uses TRBV29-1 and TRBJ1-1; TRBD1 aligns across 7 bases. Trimming cost V 6 bases and J 0 bases; bases outside gene matches: 7. Germline V lookup: CDR1 SQVTM, CDR2 ANQGSEA. The CDR3 spans 14 residues. CDR3: CSVWDRWMNTEAFF. The DNA for the CDR3 is TGCAGCGTATGGGACAGATGGATGAACACTGAAGCTTTCTTT.

This clone occurred once. V and J are TRBV7-9 and TRBJ1-1; 8 bases match TRBD1. The CDR3 covers 16 residues. V lost 0 bases to trimming and J lost 4 bases; unmatched junction nucleotides: 7. The germline gives CDR1 SEHNR, CDR2 FQNEAQ (reference sequence). In nucleotides, the CDR3 is TGTGCCAGCAGCTTAGCGGTTATACAGGGGGGCACTGAAGCTTTCTTT. Its protein product is CASSLAVIQGGTEAFF.

The rearrangement uses TRBV7-3 and TRBJ2-2, with a tentative D call TRBD1 (5 bases). V lost 2 bases, J lost 1 base, and 5 bases lay in between. CDR3 length: 14 amino acids. The germline gives CDR1 SGHTA, CDR2 FQGTGA. CDR3 DNA: TGTGCCAGCAGCTTAGGACAGAACACCGGGGAGCTGTTTTTT. Its translation is CASSLGQNTGELFF.

The V call is TRBV2, the J call TRBJ1-1, with D unclear. V dropped 8 bases and J dropped 1 base, with 8 bases sitting between them. The CDR3 is 12 amino acids. Germline CDR1 is SNHLY and CDR2 is FYNNEI. CDR3 protein: CASAWSNTEAFF. The CDR3 DNA reads as TGTGCCAGCGCGTGGTCGAACACTGAAGCTTTCTTT.

The chain links TRBV11-1 to TRBJ1-4; TRBD1 is a possible D gene (5 bases). CDR3 length: 15 residues. Trimming took off 5 bases at V and 7 bases at J, with 17 bases between the two ends. The germline gives CDR1 SGHAT, CDR2 FQDESV (reference sequence). The CDR3 reads CASSAPGGKGEKLFF. CDR3 coding DNA: TGTGCCAGCAGCGCTCCCGGGGGAAAAGGTGAAAAACTGTTTTTT.